Below, 8 T cell receptor beta chains from the same sample are listed, as sequenced in a study of control samples from healthy donors and cancer patients. Assay used: immunoSEQ multiplex PCR; TCRdb lists only in-frame clones, some missing. The sample includes 130,000 or so clones, about nine tenths of them seen just once. The sequenced sample was blood. These receptors were taken from a woman between 50 and 59 years old in good health.

CDR3 bases: TGTGCCAGCAGCTCAGACCTTTTTTCCGGGGCCAACGTCCTGACTTTC. This translates into CASSSDLFSGANVLTF. The chain is built from TRBV6-6 and TRBJ2-6, with no clear D. V was shortened by 6 bases and J by 4 bases, with 16 bases between the two germline ends. There are 16 residues in the CDR3. Germline V gene data show CDR1 as MNHNY and CDR2 as SVGAGI (reference sequence).

The chain couples TRBV4-1 to TRBJ2-3; D gene uncertain. V was clipped by 3 bases and J by 0 bases, with 13 bases between them. The CDR3 loop spans 16 amino acids. The germline V gene encodes CDR1 MGHRA and CDR2 YSYEKL. CDR3: CASSHGWVRSTDTQYF. The CDR3 DNA follows: TGCGCCAGCAGCCATGGATGGGTAAGAAGCACAGATACGCAGTATTTT.

The V and J genes are TRBV5-1 and TRBJ2-7; D uncertain. This CDR3 is built from 14 residues. The germline V gene encodes CDR1 SGHRS and CDR2 YFSETQ. V was clipped by 0 bases and J by 9 bases, with 16 bases between them. The CDR3 DNA sequence: TGCGCCAGCAGCTTGGGGGATGAGTTACCAGGGCAGTACTTC. It is translated as CASSLGDELPGQYF.

This rearrangement joins TRBV24-1 to TRBJ2-7; the D is unclear. The ends were cut back, 2 bases at V and 1 base at J, with 8 bases in the middle. The CDR3 has 14 residues. The germline gives CDR1 KGHDR, CDR2 SFDVKD. CDR3 nucleotides: TGTGCCACCAGTGATTCGCAGGTATCCTACGAGCAGTACTTC. It encodes CATSDSQVSYEQYF.

The chain uses TRBV7-9 and TRBJ1-6; unclear D gene. Germline V gives CDR1 SEHNR, CDR2 FQNEAQ (reference sequence). V was trimmed by 1 base and J by 6 bases, leaving 16 bases between them. The CDR3 has 17 amino acids. In DNA, the CDR3 is TGTGCCAGCAGCTTAGGGGTAGGCAGCGTGATTAATTCACCCCTCCACTTT. It specifies CASSLGVGSVINSPLHF.

The chain links TRBV7-8 to TRBJ1-2, with D possibly matching TRBD1 (5 bases). V lost 5 bases, J lost 6 bases, and 25 bases lay in between. Per germline, CDR1 SGHVS and CDR2 FQNEAQ. CDR3 length equals 17 residues. The CDR3 DNA is TGTGCCAGCAGCCCCTACTCGTCTGGGTGGGGGATCGATGGCTACACCTTC. Protein product: CASSPYSSGWGIDGYTF.

This chain connects TRBV19 to TRBJ2-7; D uncertain. V lost 6 bases and J lost 0, with 12 bases in between. The CDR3 covers 14 residues. CDR1 is LNHDA and CDR2 is SQIVND in the germline V gene (reference sequence). CDR3 region: CASSGSLSSYEQYF. Written as DNA, the CDR3 is TGTGCCAGTAGCGGCAGCCTAAGCTCCTACGAGCAGTACTTC.

The V call is TRBV6-6, the J call TRBJ2-7; D gene uncertain. Germline assignment: CDR1 MNHNY and CDR2 SVGAGI (reference sequence). Trimming took 7 bases from V and 2 from J, leaving 9 bases between them. The CDR3 has 12 amino acids. CDR3 sequence: CASMASPYEQYF. The CDR3 nucleotides are TGTGCCAGCATGGCCAGCCCCTACGAGCAGTACTTC.